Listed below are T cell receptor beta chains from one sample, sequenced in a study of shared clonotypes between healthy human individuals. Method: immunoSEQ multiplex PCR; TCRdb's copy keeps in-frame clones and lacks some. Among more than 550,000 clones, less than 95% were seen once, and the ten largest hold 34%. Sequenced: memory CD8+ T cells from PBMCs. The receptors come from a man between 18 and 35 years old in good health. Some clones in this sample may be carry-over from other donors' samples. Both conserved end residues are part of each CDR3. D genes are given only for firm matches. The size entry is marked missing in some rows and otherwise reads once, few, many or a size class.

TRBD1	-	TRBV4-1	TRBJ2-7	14	TGCGCCAGCAGCCCCGGACAGGGTTCCTACGAGCAGTACTTC	CASSPGQGSYEQYF
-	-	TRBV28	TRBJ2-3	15	TGTGCCAGCAGTTCCCGGGAGTGGAGCACAGATACGCAGTATTTT	CASSSREWSTDTQYF
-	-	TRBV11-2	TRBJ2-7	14	TGTGCCAGCAGCTCCCGACAGGGACTAGGCGAGCAGTACTTC	CASSSRQGLGEQYF
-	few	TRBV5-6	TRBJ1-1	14	TGTGCCAGCAGCTTGGACAGGGTGAACACTGAAGCTTTCTTT	CASSLDRVNTEAFF
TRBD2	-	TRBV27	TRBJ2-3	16	TGTGCCAGCAGACCCCTCTATGGGACTAGCTTCGATACGCAGTATTTT	CASRPLYGTSFDTQYF
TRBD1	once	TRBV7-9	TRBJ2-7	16	TGTGCCAGCAGCTCAGAGTTTGGGACAGCAAAGAGGGAGCAGTACTTC	CASSSEFGTAKREQYF
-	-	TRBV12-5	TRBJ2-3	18	TGTGCTAGTGGTTTTTCCGTCCGGGACTCTGGTTCCGTTGATACGCAGTATTTT	CASGFSVRDSGSVDTQYF
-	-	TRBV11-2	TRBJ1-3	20	TGTGCCAGCAGCTTAGACACCGGGACACCAAGGGGCTACTCTGGAAACACCATATATTTT	CASSLDTGTPRGYSGNTIYF
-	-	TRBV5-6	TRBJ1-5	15	TGTGCCAGCAGCTACGGGACAACCAGCAATCAGCCCCAGCATTTT	CASSYGTTSNQPQHF
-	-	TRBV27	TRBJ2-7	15	TGTGCCAGCAGTTTTCAGGGGATGTCGTCCTACGAGCAGTACTTC	CASSFQGMSSYEQYF
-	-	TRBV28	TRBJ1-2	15	TGTGCCAGCAGGGGGGTCGAGCCCCGCTGGGGGGGCTACACCTTC	CASRGVEPRWGGYTF
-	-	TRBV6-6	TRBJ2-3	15	TGTGCCAGCAGTCCCAAGGGGCCGGGCACAGATACGCAGTATTTT	CASSPKGPGTDTQYF
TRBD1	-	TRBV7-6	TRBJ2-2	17	TGTGCCAGCAGCTTTGGGGGGGACAGGGTTTGGACCGGGGAGCTGTTTTTT	CASSFGGDRVWTGELFF
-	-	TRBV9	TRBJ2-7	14	TGTGCCAGCAGCGTAGACGAGAGGGACTACGAGCAGTACTTC	CASSVDERDYEQYF
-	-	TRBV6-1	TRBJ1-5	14	TGTGCCAGCAGTCTGGGGGCTGTCGGGCAGCCCCAGCATTTT	CASSLGAVGQPQHF
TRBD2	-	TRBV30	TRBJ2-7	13	TGTGCCTGGAGTCCGGGACTAGCTTACGAGCAGTACTTC	CAWSPGLAYEQYF
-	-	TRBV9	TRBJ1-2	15	TGTGCCAGCAGCGGATACAGGGAGGGAGGCTATGGCTACACCTTC	CASSGYREGGYGYTF
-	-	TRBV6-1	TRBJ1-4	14	TGTGCCATACTGTCGTGGGCGGGAGGCGAAAAACTGTTTTTT	CAILSWAGGEKLFF
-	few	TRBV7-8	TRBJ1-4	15	TGTGCCAGCAGCTTAGCGGCGGCAACTAATGAAAAACTGTTTTTT	CASSLAAATNEKLFF
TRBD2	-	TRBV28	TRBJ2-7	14	TGTGCCAGCAGTTTAACGGGAGGGCCGGGCGAGCAGTACTTC	CASSLTGGPGEQYF
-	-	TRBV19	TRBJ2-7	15	TGTGCCAGTAGTTTCTCGGAGGGGCGTCCCTACGAGCAGTACTTC	CASSFSEGRPYEQYF
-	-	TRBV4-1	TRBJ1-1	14	TGCGCCAGCAGCCTCCTTTTTATGAACACTGAAGCTTTCTTT	CASSLLFMNTEAFF
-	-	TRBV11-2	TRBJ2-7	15	TGTGCCAGCAGCTTATCCACCGGGGGCGGCTACGAGCAGTACTTC	CASSLSTGGGYEQYF
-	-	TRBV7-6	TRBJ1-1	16	TGTGCCAGCAGCTTATATAGAGGGAGTTTGAACACTGAAGCTTTCTTT	CASSLYRGSLNTEAFF
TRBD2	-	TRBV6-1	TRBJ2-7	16	TGTGCCAGCAGTGAAGTGGGGCTAGCGGGTTCCTACGAGCAGTACTTC	CASSEVGLAGSYEQYF
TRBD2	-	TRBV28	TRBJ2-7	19	TGTGCCAGCAGTTTTTTCCCCGGGACTAGCGGGAGAGGCCACTACGAGCAGTACTTC	CASSFFPGTSGRGHYEQYF
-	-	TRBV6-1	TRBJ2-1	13	TGTGCCAGCAGTCCTCGAGGTCTGGGTGAGCAGTTCTTC	CASSPRGLGEQFF
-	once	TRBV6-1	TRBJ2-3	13	TGTGCCAGCAGTGCCGCCCCAGAAGATACGCAGTATTTT	CASSAAPEDTQYF
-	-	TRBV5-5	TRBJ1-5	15	TGTGCCAGCAGCTTGTGGGTGGAAGTAAATCAGCCCCAGCATTTT	CASSLWVEVNQPQHF
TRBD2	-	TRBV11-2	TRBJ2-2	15	TGTGCCAGCAGCTTAATGGGAGGGATCACCGGGGAGCTGTTTTTT	CASSLMGGITGELFF
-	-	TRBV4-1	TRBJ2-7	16	TGCGCCAGCAGCCACAAGACCGGGACCCAAGGGCACGAGCAGTACTTC	CASSHKTGTQGHEQYF
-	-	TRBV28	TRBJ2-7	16	TGTGCCAGCAGTTTACTTTTGAGCTGGACGAAATACGAGCAGTACTTC	CASSLLLSWTKYEQYF
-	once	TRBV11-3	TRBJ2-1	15	TGTGCCAGCAGCGTCGGAGGGGGCTCCTACAATGAGCAGTTCTTC	CASSVGGGSYNEQFF
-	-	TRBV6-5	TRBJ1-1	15	TGTGCCAGCAGAACCCCGGCGGGCATGAACACTGAAGCTTTCTTT	CASRTPAGMNTEAFF